The clone carrying this T cell receptor beta chain is a singleton in its sample. Germline V lookup: CDR1 SGHRS, CDR2 YFSETQ. Losses at the gene ends were 4 bases for V and 2 bases for J; bases not matched to a gene: 9. The CDR3 has 15 amino acids. Libraries were prepared by immunoSEQ multiplex PCR; TCRdb keeps only in-frame clonotypes and omits some of them. The sample lists around 100,000 clones, more than 75% seen once, with just over 15% in the top ten. This record belongs to a study of blood T cell repertoires in COVID-19. Study in general: The origin of the acute and convalescent COVID-19 samples was the United States, Italy and Spain. PBMCs, B-cell-depleted T cells, or T cells provided the cDNA or gDNA that made up the material.

The receptor was isolated from a human donor in a cohort sampled during active COVID-19. This chain connects TRBV5-1 to TRBJ2-7; 7 positions match TRBD1. Sequenced: peripheral blood. The CDR3 reads CASSHKNDRAYEQYF. DNA for the CDR3: TGCGCCAGCAGCCACAAAAATGACAGGGCCTACGAGCAGTACTTC. The full variable domain, in which reference TRBV5-1 and TRBJ2-7 provide the parts outside the CDR3, is KAGVTQTPRYLIKTRGQQVTLSCSPISGHRSVSWYQQTPGQGLQFLFEYFSETQRNKGNFPGRFSGRQFSNSRSEMNVSTLELGDSALYLCASSHKNDRAYEQYFGPGTRLTVT.